Below are 13 T cell receptor beta chains sequenced from a single sample in a study of T-cell reconstitution after alpha-beta-depleted transplantation in children. Unique molecular identifiers featured in how the TCRbeta library was prepared. TCRdb independently ran MiXCR on the PCR reads; one entry per CDR3 protein. The sample comprises about 400,000 distinct CDR3 sequences, roughly 21% of which are singletons, and 3.8% rests with the top ten. The starting material was PBMCs from the stem cell graft donor, obtained from the stem cell graft. Receptors originate from a human donor who donated a stem cell graft to a child with acute myeloid leukemia.

V and J are TRBV10-3 and TRBJ2-5; TRBD1 might be the D (6 bases). Germline assignment: CDR1 ENHRY and CDR2 SYGVKD. Trimming removed 4 bases at V and 6 bases at J, with 21 bases between. The CDR3 consists of 16 residues. CDR3: CAISGLPGQNLQTQYF. For the CDR3, the DNA is TGTGCCATCAGTGGGCTTCCTGGACAGAATCTACAGACCCAGTACTTC.

This clonotype was found a few times. This rearrangement joins TRBV6-5 to TRBJ2-7, with no clear D. The CDR3 has 15 residues. Germline V gives CDR1 MNHEY, CDR2 SVGAGI. V dropped 0 bases and J dropped 5 bases, with 14 bases sitting between them. The CDR3 sequence: CASSYSSYRSHEQYF. CDR3 DNA sequence: TGTGCCAGCAGTTACTCGAGCTATCGCAGCCACGAGCAGTACTTC.

This chain uses TRBV20-1 with TRBJ1-2; a weak D match, TRBD1 (6 bases). This CDR3 contains 16 residues. Germline V gene data show CDR1 as DFQATT and CDR2 as SNEGSKA (reference sequence). V was shortened by 0 bases and J by 4 bases, with 18 bases between the two germline ends. CDR3 sequence (DNA): TGCAGTGCTAGAGATATTGCGGGGGCGAGGATCTATGGCTACACCTTC. It yields the protein CSARDIAGARIYGYTF.

The genes are TRBV20-1 and TRBJ1-1; 8 nucleotides agree with TRBD1. The CDR3 spans 15 residues. The germline CDR1 and CDR2 sequences are DFQATT and SNEGSKA (reference sequence). The ends lost 2 bases at V and 4 bases at J; junction bases unmatched: 9. In DNA, the CDR3 is TGCAGTGCTAGACCGACAGGGGCCGAAGGCACTGAAGCTTTCTTT. As protein: CSARPTGAEGTEAFF.

V gene TRBV7-3 combines with J gene TRBJ2-1, with D perhaps TRBD1 (6 bases). Germline V CDR1 and CDR2: SGHTA, FQGTGA. Trimming pared 5 bases from V and 5 bases from J, leaving 19 bases between. The CDR3 length is 16 residues. CDR3 protein: CASSLLGRRDNNEQFF. DNA of the CDR3: TGTGCCAGCAGCCTCCTAGGGCGCCGGGACAACAATGAGCAGTTCTTC. Drawing the rest from reference TRBV7-3 and TRBJ2-1, the complete variable domain is GAGVSQTPSNKVTEKGKYVELRCDPISGHTALYWYRQSLGQGPEFLIYFQGTGAADDSGLPNDRFFAVRPEGSVSTLKIQRTERGDSAVYLCASSLLGRRDNNEQFFGPGTRLTVL.

The chain couples TRBV15 to TRBJ2-7; TRBD1 aligns across 8 bases. Germline V gives CDR1 LNHNV, CDR2 YYDKDF (reference sequence). CDR3 length: 15 amino acids. V gave up 5 bases and J gave up 1 base; unmatched junction bases: 7. CDR3 region: CATSLDRVGSYEQYF. CDR3 DNA: TGTGCCACCAGCCTGGACAGGGTGGGGTCCTACGAGCAGTACTTC. The complete variable domain, with remaining parts taken from reference TRBV15 and TRBJ2-7, reads DAMVIQNPRYQVTQFGKPVTLSCSQTLNHNVMYWYQQKSSQAPKLLFHYYDKDFNNEADTPDNFQSRRPNTSFCFLDIRSPGLGDTAMYLCATSLDRVGSYEQYFGPGTRLTVT.

This clonotype was observed at least ten times. V usage is TRBV29-1 and J usage is TRBJ2-5; 7 positions agree with TRBD2. The CDR3 consists of 12 residues. Germline CDR1 SQVTM, CDR2 ANQGSEA. The V and J ends lost 7 bases and 3 bases, in that order; junction bases with no gene match: 5. The CDR3 nucleotides are TGCAGCGGTGGGGGGGAAAAAGAGACCCAGTACTTC. Its protein is CSGGGEKETQYF.

V and J are TRBV20-1 and TRBJ2-3; D gene ambiguous. This CDR3 is 14 amino acids long. V was clipped by 5 bases and J by 0 bases, with 12 bases between them. Germline loops: CDR1 DFQATT, CDR2 SNEGSKA (reference sequence). The CDR3 nucleotides read TGCAGTGCTGCCAGGACGGCCAGCACAGATACGCAGTATTTT. Translation: CSAARTASTDTQYF.

The rearrangement joins TRBV28 to TRBJ2-7; 12 bases map to TRBD2. V lost 3 bases, J lost 4 bases, and 10 bases stayed unmatched. From germline, CDR1 is MDHEN and CDR2 SYDVKM. The CDR3 runs 17 residues. This CDR3 reads CASSFGRMTSGRYEQYF. The CDR3 DNA sequence: TGTGCCAGCAGTTTCGGCCGAATGACTAGCGGGAGATACGAGCAGTACTTC.

The rearrangement joins TRBV5-1 to TRBJ2-7; 9 bases line up with TRBD1. Germline lookup yields CDR1 SGHRS and CDR2 YFSETQ. The J segment lost 3 bases and the V segment lost 1 base, leaving 2 bases of the junction unmatched. The CDR3 sequence is 14 residues long. The chain's CDR3 is CASSLTGGDYEQYF. The CDR3 region has the DNA TGCGCCAGCAGCTTGACAGGGGGCGACTACGAGCAGTACTTC.

This chain links TRBV12-3 or TRBV12-4 with TRBJ2-7, with D possibly being TRBD1 (6 bases). V was pared by 6 bases and J by 3 bases, with 9 bases between. The CDR3 is 12 amino acids. The chain's CDR3 is CASRLQGYEQYF. In DNA form, the CDR3 reads TGTGCCAGCAGGTTACAGGGCTACGAGCAGTACTTC.

The rearrangement links TRBV25-1 to TRBJ2-7; D remains unclear. V lost 1 base, J lost 3 bases, and 10 bases lay in between. Germline CDR1 MGHDK, CDR2 SYGVNS. The CDR3 has 14 amino acids. CDR3 nucleotides: TGTGCCAGCAGTGAATCGGGCACGTACTACGAGCAGTACTTC. Amino acids: CASSESGTYYEQYF.

This clonotype was counted a few times. The CDR3 sequence is CASTLGGSYNEQFF. DNA for the CDR3: TGTGCCAGCACCCTAGGGGGCTCCTACAATGAGCAGTTCTTC. The rearrangement joins TRBV12-3 or TRBV12-4 to TRBJ2-1, with D tentatively TRBD1 (6 bases). There are 14 residues in the CDR3. The V gene lost 7 bases and the J gene lost 0 bases, with 10 bases spanning the gap.